The present T cell receptor beta chain was sequenced within a study of regulatory T cells in long-lasting Graves disease. General study points: Persistent disease preferred TRBV28, TRBJ1-2 and TRBJ2-5; new disease, TRBV20-1 and TRBJ2-1.

Assembly of TCR beta libraries relied on iRepertoire HTBI primers together with Arm-PCR of CDR3 regions. TCRdb re-called the multiplex PCR reads through MiXCR, storing one row per CDR3 protein. The table shows 700,000 or so distinct CDR3 sequences, with 25% to 35% occurring only once. This clonotype was observed at least ten times. Its antigen is not known. Documented time point: persistent/refractory GD, antithyroid drugs over 5 years with positive TRAb. Following extraction of RNA from PBMCs, that RNA was used to make the TCR library. CDR3 size: 14 residues. Germline V gene sequence: CDR1 SNHLY, CDR2 FYNNEI. Trimming pared 3 bases from V and 3 bases from J, leaving 9 bases between.

Specimen: peripheral blood mononuclear cells (PBMCs), collected when the disease was refractory, from a patient treated with antithyroid drugs. J is TRBJ1-5 and V is TRBV2; the D is unclear. The sequence was obtained from a female donor with Graves disease. CDR3 DNA sequence: TGTGCCAGCAGTGATTTCCGTACCAATCAGCCCCAGCATTTT. Translation gives CASSDFRTNQPQHF. The full variable domain, in which reference TRBV2 and TRBJ1-5 provide the parts outside the CDR3, is EPEVTQTPSHQVTQMGQEVILRCVPISNHLYFYWYRQILGQKVEFLVSFYNNEISEKSEIFDDQFSVERPDGSNFTLKIRSTKLEDSAMYFCASSDFRTNQPQHFGDGTRLSIL.